The 23 T cell receptor beta chains reported below all come from one sample, sequenced in a study of blood T cell repertoires in COVID-19. Generated by immunoSEQ multiplex PCR, the TCRdb table keeps only in-frame clones and is missing some. The data show 20,000 to 25,000 clones, 80% to 95% seen once. Source material: peripheral blood. These receptors were obtained from an older woman with active COVID-19.

This clone was picked up one time. The chain links TRBV5-1 to TRBJ2-3, with TRBD1 matching 8 bases. This CDR3 spans 16 amino acids. Unmatched junction bases numbered 10, after V lost 4 bases and J lost 3 bases. Germline CDR1 is SGHRS and CDR2 is YFSETQ. The CDR3 loop is CASSAVGQGLTDTQYF. Written as DNA, the CDR3 is TGCGCCAGCAGCGCCGTCGGACAGGGATTAACAGATACGCAGTATTTT.

This clone was seen just once. The V and J genes are TRBV19 and TRBJ2-5, with D possibly TRBD2 on 5 matching bases. CDR1 LNHDA and CDR2 SQIVND come from the germline V gene (reference sequence). The CDR3 totals 14 residues. Trimming took 5 bases from V and 1 from J, leaving 11 bases between them. The CDR3 sequence is CASSPGLLQETQYF. CDR3 coding DNA: TGTGCCAGTAGTCCCGGACTCCTCCAAGAGACCCAGTACTTC.

This clone appeared once. The chain uses TRBV5-1 and TRBJ2-5, with D perhaps matching TRBD1 (6 bases). Germline V gene lookup returns CDR1 SGHRS and CDR2 YFSETQ. CDR3 size: 14 residues. V was cut by 3 bases and J by 1 base, with 10 bases left in between. The CDR3 sequence: CASSSGQPQETQYF. DNA of the CDR3: TGCGCCAGCAGCTCAGGACAGCCCCAAGAGACCCAGTACTTC. Complete variable domain (other parts from reference TRBV5-1 and TRBJ2-5): KAGVTQTPRYLIKTRGQQVTLSCSPISGHRSVSWYQQTPGQGLQFLFEYFSETQRNKGNFPGRFSGRQFSNSRSEMNVSTLELGDSALYLCASSSGQPQETQYFGPGTRLLVL.

This clone was seen only a few times. This chain connects TRBV28 to TRBJ2-7; D is possibly TRBD2 (5 bases). There are 15 residues in the CDR3. Deletions cut 0 bases from V and 1 base from J, with 10 bases between. Germline loops: CDR1 MDHEN, CDR2 SYDVKM. In nucleotides, the CDR3 is TGTGCCAGCAGTTTATGGCCGGGGATATCCTACGAGCAGTACTTC. Translated, it gives CASSLWPGISYEQYF.

The chain has TRBV14 and TRBJ2-1; no firm D call. This CDR3 is 14 amino acids long. Germline V CDR1 and CDR2: SGHDN, FVKESK. The ends were cut back, 2 bases at V and 3 bases at J, with 8 bases in the middle. The CDR3 loop is CASSQLTYYNEQFF. CDR3 coding DNA: TGTGCCAGCAGCCAACTTACTTACTACAATGAGCAGTTCTTC.

J is TRBJ2-1 and V is TRBV5-1; 16 bases are shared with TRBD2. The germline V gene encodes CDR1 SGHRS and CDR2 YFSETQ. This CDR3 is built from 18 residues. V trimming: 4 bases; J trimming: 7 bases; junction bases outside the gene matches: 11. The CDR3, as DNA: TGCGCCAGCAGCGGAGGGACTAGCGGGAGGGCGGGAGATAATGAGCAGTTCTTC. Amino acid sequence: CASSGGTSGRAGDNEQFF.

This clone turned up a few times. CDR3 amino acids: CASSSTGTYEQYF. For the CDR3, the DNA is TGCGCCAGCAGCTCCACAGGGACCTACGAGCAGTACTTC. The chain employs TRBV5-1 and TRBJ2-7; the D gene is possibly TRBD1 (6 bases). This CDR3 contains 13 residues. With 3 bases removed from V and 2 bases from J, the gap between germline ends came to 9 bases. Germline V gives CDR1 SGHRS, CDR2 YFSETQ.

The rearrangement uses TRBV4-1 and TRBJ2-1; 14 nucleotides match TRBD2. The CDR3 is 18 amino acids. Germline CDR1 reads MGHRA; CDR2 reads YSYEKL. Unmatched junction bases numbered 6, after V lost 4 bases and J lost 1 base. CDR3 sequence: CASSPGTSGSSSYNEQFF. CDR3 bases: TGCGCCAGCAGCCCCGGGACTAGCGGGAGTTCATCCTACAATGAGCAGTTCTTC.

This clone has just one count. The J gene is TRBJ2-5, the V gene TRBV29-1; weak D call: TRBD2 (6 bases). CDR1 and CDR2 (germline): SQVTM, ANQGSEA. The CDR3 is made up of 14 amino acids. V was clipped by 5 bases and J by 3 bases, with 16 bases between them. CDR3 residues: CSVPPTRLKETQYF. In DNA form, the CDR3 reads TGCAGCGTTCCACCGACTAGGCTGAAAGAGACCCAGTACTTC.

The chain employs TRBV9 and TRBJ2-7; D unresolved. Germline CDR1 reads SGDLS; CDR2 reads YYNGEE. CDR3 length equals 14 residues. With 0 bases removed from V and 3 bases from J, the gap between germline ends came to 10 bases. This chain's CDR3 is CASSVGSANYEQYF. DNA of the CDR3: TGTGCCAGCAGCGTAGGTTCAGCGAACTACGAGCAGTACTTC.

The rearrangement links TRBV28 to TRBJ2-7; 7 bases map to TRBD1. The CDR3 loop spans 16 amino acids. Germline V gene lookup returns CDR1 MDHEN and CDR2 SYDVKM. J gave up 5 bases and V 0 bases, and 10 bases lay outside the gene matches. CDR3 amino acids: CASSLWKGGRVHEQYF. In DNA, the CDR3 is TGTGCCAGCAGTTTATGGAAAGGGGGCCGAGTACACGAGCAGTACTTC.

The chain combines TRBV12-3 or TRBV12-4 with TRBJ2-7; D might be TRBD1 (5 bases). This CDR3 region has 12 residues. V lost 7 bases and J lost 4, with 11 bases in between. The CDR3 spells CASTTDSYEQYF. The CDR3 nucleotides are TGTGCCAGCACGACCGACAGTTACGAGCAGTACTTC.

The V gene is TRBV7-2, the J gene TRBJ2-5; perhaps TRBD1 as D (7 bases). CDR3 size: 13 residues. Germline loops: CDR1 SGHTA, CDR2 FQGNSA. The V and J ends lost 5 bases and 4 bases respectively, with 11 bases between them. CDR3 region: CASSRQGGETQYF. CDR3 nucleotide sequence: TGTGCCAGCAGCCGACAGGGAGGAGAGACCCAGTACTTC.

The V call is TRBV7-2, the J call TRBJ2-3, with 9 nucleotides matching TRBD1. CDR1 and CDR2 (germline): SGHTA, FQGNSA. J lost 4 bases, V lost 4 bases, and 6 bases had no gene match. CDR3 length: 15 amino acids. The CDR3 sequence: CASSSGQGKADTQYF. CDR3 coding DNA: TGTGCCAGCAGCTCCGGACAGGGGAAAGCAGATACGCAGTATTTT.

The chain uses TRBV19 and TRBJ1-1; no firm D call. CDR1 is LNHDA and CDR2 is SQIVND in the germline V gene (reference sequence). V dropped 3 bases and J dropped 2 bases, with 16 bases sitting between them. This CDR3 has 16 residues. CDR3 amino acids: CASSILGLGINTEAFF. Written as DNA, the CDR3 is TGTGCCAGTAGTATCCTTGGACTAGGGATTAACACTGAAGCTTTCTTT.

This rearrangement joins TRBV13 to TRBJ2-4; TRBD2 matches 15 bases. V gave up 4 bases and J gave up 0 bases; unmatched junction bases: 13. This CDR3 region has 21 residues. Germline lookup yields CDR1 PRHDT and CDR2 FYEKMQ (reference sequence). For the CDR3, the DNA is TGTGCCAGCAGCTGGCTAGGTGGACTAGCGGGAGGGATAATAGCCAAAAACATTCAGTACTTC. The encoded protein is CASSWLGGLAGGIIAKNIQYF.

This clone was counted a single time. V is TRBV7-9 and J is TRBJ2-5; D remains unclear. The germline CDR1 and CDR2 sequences are SEHNR and FQNEAQ (reference sequence). The ends were cut back, 3 bases at V and 5 bases at J, with 7 bases in the middle. The CDR3 has 12 amino acids. The CDR3 region is CASSFNGETQYF. CDR3 nucleotides: TGTGCCAGCAGCTTTAACGGGGAGACCCAGTACTTC. Full variable domain (remainder filled in from reference TRBV7-9 and TRBJ2-5): DTGVSQNPRHKITKRGQNVTFRCDPISEHNRLYWYRQTLGQGPEFLTYFQNEAQLEKSRLLSDRFSAERPKGSFSTLEIQRTEQGDSAMYLCASSFNGETQYFGPGTRLLVL.

The V gene is TRBV5-6, the J gene TRBJ2-3, with D tentatively TRBD2 (5 bases). The CDR3 contains 16 residues. V was cut by 3 bases and J by 1 base, with 15 bases left in between. The germline CDR1 and CDR2 sequences are SGHDT and YYEEEE. The CDR3 DNA sequence: TGTGCCAGCAGCTCTCCACCCGGAGGCGGCACAGATACGCAGTATTTT. This sequence encodes CASSSPPGGGTDTQYF. The whole variable domain, remainder taken from reference TRBV5-6 and TRBJ2-3, is DAGVTQSPTHLIKTRGQQVTLRCSPKSGHDTVSWYQQALGQGPQFIFQYYEEEERQRGNFPDRFSGHQFPNYSSELNVNALLLGDSALYLCASSSPPGGGTDTQYFGPGTRLTVL.

This chain connects TRBV18 to TRBJ1-6; 7 nucleotides agree with TRBD1. The germline CDR1 and CDR2 sequences are KGHSH and LQKENI. After removal of 6 bases from V and 5 bases from J, the junction contained 4 bases not matched to a gene. The CDR3 is 14 amino acids. The CDR3 loop is CASSTGTDNSPLHF. CDR3 DNA: TGTGCCAGCTCTACCGGGACAGATAATTCACCCCTCCACTTT.

V is TRBV11-3 and J is TRBJ2-7; 7 bases agree with TRBD2. This CDR3 contains 13 residues. V dropped 5 bases and J dropped 6; count of bases not matched to a gene: 7. From germline, CDR1 is SGHNT and CDR2 YENEEA. The CDR3 sequence: CASSRAGDGEQYF. The CDR3, as DNA: TGTGCCAGCAGCCGCGCGGGAGACGGCGAGCAGTACTTC.

This sequence joins TRBV11-1 and TRBJ1-6; 10 bases map to TRBD1. The length of the CDR3 is 14 residues. V was clipped by 7 bases and J by 7 bases; unmatched bases: 4. CDR1 is SGHAT and CDR2 is FQDESV in the germline V gene (reference sequence). CDR3 bases: TGTGCCAGCACTCCGGGACAGGGGAATTCACCCCTCCACTTT. It codes for CASTPGQGNSPLHF.

The chain recombines TRBV24-1 with TRBJ2-3; 9 nucleotides align to TRBD1. The CDR3 consists of 15 residues. The trim removed 1 base at V and 6 bases at J, leaving 4 bases unmatched. Germline V gene sequence: CDR1 KGHDR, CDR2 SFDVKD. In DNA form, the CDR3 reads TGTGCCACCAGTGATTTTCGGGACAGGGTGGATACGCAGTATTTT. Translation: CATSDFRDRVDTQYF.

The CDR3 spells CASSYGPGMNTGELFF. DNA for the CDR3: TGTGCCAGCAGTTATGGCCCAGGGATGAACACCGGGGAGCTGTTTTTT. V usage is TRBV6-5 and J usage is TRBJ2-2; D is perhaps TRBD1 (5 bases). The CDR3 is 16 residues long. The V gene lost 3 bases and the J gene lost 1 base, with 12 bases spanning the gap. Germline loops: CDR1 MNHEY, CDR2 SVGAGI.